Listed below are T cell receptor beta chains from one sample, sequenced in a study of T cells after yellow fever vaccination. Using its own MiXCR run on the 5' RACE reads, TCRdb lists one record per CDR3 protein. The sample records about 58,000 distinct CDR3 sequences, approximately 6.5% being singletons. Material: CD8+ T cells sorted from PBMCs, obtained on the day of the first yellow fever vaccination. The receptors come from a young man who received the YFV17D yellow fever vaccine. Each CDR3 is given with its conserved first and last residue. The order of the fields is V gene, clone size, J gene, D gene, CDR3 protein, CDR3 DNA. The D gene is left open where the match is weak. For some rows the clone size is stated as once, few or many, or as a class when expanded; others skip it.

V gene: TRBV12-3/TRBV12-4
clone size: few
J gene: TRBJ2-1
D gene: .
CDR3 protein: CASTLGGRLNEQFF
CDR3 DNA: TGTGCCAGCACCCTTGGCGGGCGCCTCAATGAGCAGTTCTTC

V gene: TRBV7-9
clone size: .
J gene: TRBJ2-1
D gene: .
CDR3 protein: CASSPTVGVYNEQFF
CDR3 DNA: TGTGCCAGCAGCCCCACGGTGGGAGTGTACAATGAGCAGTTCTTC

V gene: TRBV12-3/TRBV12-4
clone size: .
J gene: TRBJ2-5
D gene: TRBD2
CDR3 protein: CASKSSGGEETQYF
CDR3 DNA: TGTGCCAGCAAGTCAAGCGGGGGAGAAGAGACCCAGTACTTC

V gene: TRBV7-2
clone size: many
J gene: TRBJ2-1
D gene: TRBD2
CDR3 protein: CASRERGGYNEQFF
CDR3 DNA: TGTGCCAGCAGAGAGCGGGGTGGCTACAATGAGCAGTTCTTC

V gene: TRBV7-8
clone size: few
J gene: TRBJ1-1
D gene: .
CDR3 protein: CASSLDSAEAFF
CDR3 DNA: TGTGCCAGCAGCTTAGATTCGGCTGAAGCTTTCTTT

V gene: TRBV19
clone size: many
J gene: TRBJ2-2
D gene: .
CDR3 protein: CASSMRQNTGELFF
CDR3 DNA: TGTGCCAGTAGTATGAGACAGAACACCGGGGAGCTGTTTTTT

V gene: TRBV6-2/TRBV6-3
clone size: .
J gene: TRBJ1-2
D gene: .
CDR3 protein: CASSPDYPNYGYTF
CDR3 DNA: TGTGCCAGCAGTCCTGATTACCCTAACTATGGCTACACCTTC

V gene: TRBV6-4
clone size: many
J gene: TRBJ2-3
D gene: TRBD2
CDR3 protein: CASSESGGATDTQYF
CDR3 DNA: TGTGCCAGCAGTGAAAGCGGGGGGGCCACAGATACGCAGTATTTT

V gene: TRBV7-9
clone size: many
J gene: TRBJ2-3
D gene: TRBD2
CDR3 protein: CASSGTSGGEAGDTQYF
CDR3 DNA: TGTGCCAGCAGCGGGACTAGCGGGGGAGAGGCAGGAGATACGCAGTATTTT

V gene: TRBV3-1
clone size: many
J gene: TRBJ2-7
D gene: .
CDR3 protein: CASSDRDSFSSYEQYF
CDR3 DNA: TGTGCCAGCAGCGACCGGGACTCCTTCAGCTCCTACGAGCAGTACTTC

V gene: TRBV5-1
clone size: many
J gene: TRBJ1-1
D gene: TRBD1
CDR3 protein: CASSSDRGARKRAEAFF
CDR3 DNA: TGCGCCAGCAGCTCGGACAGGGGGGCGCGAAAAAGGGCTGAAGCTTTCTTT

V gene: TRBV27
clone size: few
J gene: TRBJ2-2
D gene: TRBD1
CDR3 protein: CASSPPGQGAGGELFF
CDR3 DNA: TGTGCCAGCAGTCCACCGGGACAGGGGGCTGGCGGGGAGCTGTTTTTT

V gene: TRBV15
clone size: .
J gene: TRBJ2-5
D gene: .
CDR3 protein: CATSEGIRETQYF
CDR3 DNA: TGTGCCACCAGCGAGGGAATTCGAGAGACCCAGTACTTC

V gene: TRBV4-3
clone size: .
J gene: TRBJ1-1
D gene: .
CDR3 protein: CASSLSSGEAFF
CDR3 DNA: TGCGCCAGCAGCCTCAGTAGTGGTGAAGCTTTCTTT

V gene: TRBV27
clone size: .
J gene: TRBJ2-5
D gene: .
CDR3 protein: CASSSQGQETQYF
CDR3 DNA: TGTGCCAGCAGTTCCCAGGGCCAAGAGACCCAGTACTTC

V gene: TRBV20-1
clone size: .
J gene: TRBJ2-4
D gene: .
CDR3 protein: CSAGPGVKVKNIQYF
CDR3 DNA: TGCAGTGCTGGCCCGGGGGTTAAGGTCAAAAACATTCAGTACTTC

V gene: TRBV3-1
clone size: .
J gene: TRBJ2-3
D gene: .
CDR3 protein: CAGSQELDTDTQYF
CDR3 DNA: TGTGCCGGCAGCCAAGAGTTAGACACAGATACGCAGTATTTT

V gene: TRBV29-1
clone size: few
J gene: TRBJ2-7
D gene: TRBD1
CDR3 protein: CSVEEPRTGGYEQYF
CDR3 DNA: TGCAGCGTTGAAGAGCCCCGGACAGGGGGGTACGAGCAGTACTTC

V gene: TRBV7-8
clone size: few
J gene: TRBJ2-3
D gene: .
CDR3 protein: CASSQGDTQYF
CDR3 DNA: TGTGCCAGCAGTCAAGGAGATACGCAGTATTTT

V gene: TRBV4-1
clone size: few
J gene: TRBJ2-1
D gene: .
CDR3 protein: CASTRVRGNEQFF
CDR3 DNA: TGCGCCAGCACCCGCGTGCGGGGCAATGAGCAGTTCTTC

V gene: TRBV5-1
clone size: many
J gene: TRBJ2-3
D gene: .
CDR3 protein: CASSSGTTSRDTQYF
CDR3 DNA: TGCGCCAGCAGCAGTGGGACGACGTCGCGGGATACGCAGTATTTT

V gene: TRBV2
clone size: many
J gene: TRBJ2-2
D gene: .
CDR3 protein: CASSTPPNRNTGELFF
CDR3 DNA: TGTGCCAGCAGTACCCCGCCAAATAGGAACACCGGGGAGCTGTTTTTT

V gene: TRBV9
clone size: many
J gene: TRBJ2-3
D gene: .
CDR3 protein: CASSAGPAPTDTQYF
CDR3 DNA: TGTGCCAGCAGCGCTGGACCCGCCCCCACAGATACGCAGTATTTT

V gene: TRBV4-1
clone size: many
J gene: TRBJ1-1
D gene: .
CDR3 protein: CASSPDGESLAFF
CDR3 DNA: TGCGCCAGCAGTCCTGACGGTGAAAGTCTAGCTTTCTTT

V gene: TRBV29-1
clone size: many
J gene: TRBJ2-1
D gene: TRBD2
CDR3 protein: CSASHTSGGADEQFF
CDR3 DNA: TGCAGCGCCTCCCATACTAGCGGGGGGGCTGATGAGCAGTTCTTC

V gene: TRBV11-2
clone size: few
J gene: TRBJ2-3
D gene: .
CDR3 protein: CASRDTGMSTDTQYF
CDR3 DNA: TGTGCCAGCAGGGATACAGGGATGAGCACAGATACGCAGTATTTT

V gene: TRBV19
clone size: .
J gene: TRBJ2-6
D gene: .
CDR3 protein: CASGTSSSGANVLTF
CDR3 DNA: TGTGCCAGTGGGACATCCAGCTCTGGGGCCAACGTCCTGACTTTC

V gene: TRBV27
clone size: many
J gene: TRBJ1-2
D gene: .
CDR3 protein: CASRPVQTNYGYTF
CDR3 DNA: TGTGCCAGCAGGCCGGTACAGACTAACTATGGCTACACCTTC

V gene: TRBV6-2/TRBV6-3
clone size: many
J gene: TRBJ1-5
D gene: .
CDR3 protein: CATNEGIDQPQHF
CDR3 DNA: TGTGCCACCAACGAGGGGATAGATCAGCCCCAGCATTTT

V gene: TRBV4-2
clone size: few
J gene: TRBJ2-3
D gene: .
CDR3 protein: CASSQGAQGTDTQYF
CDR3 DNA: TGTGCCAGCAGCCAAGGGGCCCAGGGGACAGATACGCAGTATTTT

V gene: TRBV6-1
clone size: many
J gene: TRBJ2-3
D gene: .
CDR3 protein: CASSTGQSPDTQYF
CDR3 DNA: TGTGCCAGCAGTACGGGGCAGTCTCCGGATACGCAGTATTTT

V gene: TRBV4-1
clone size: many
J gene: TRBJ1-2
D gene: TRBD1
CDR3 protein: CASSYDRGNYGYTF
CDR3 DNA: TGCGCCAGCAGCTACGACAGGGGGAACTATGGCTACACCTTC

V gene: TRBV6-2/TRBV6-3
clone size: many
J gene: TRBJ2-7
D gene: TRBD2
CDR3 protein: CASSYSTRGEYAYEQYF
CDR3 DNA: TGTGCCAGCAGTTACTCGACACGGGGGGAGTATGCCTACGAGCAGTACTTC

V gene: TRBV29-1
clone size: many
J gene: TRBJ2-2
D gene: TRBD1
CDR3 protein: CSVEGLRDRGRGELFF
CDR3 DNA: TGCAGCGTTGAAGGCCTTAGGGACAGGGGGCGAGGGGAGCTGTTTTTT

V gene: TRBV5-1
clone size: .
J gene: TRBJ2-1
D gene: TRBD2
CDR3 protein: CASSSSLAGNYNEQFF
CDR3 DNA: TGCGCCAGCAGCTCCTCTCTAGCGGGGAACTACAATGAGCAGTTCTTC

V gene: TRBV19
clone size: few
J gene: TRBJ1-1
D gene: .
CDR3 protein: CASSHGTEAFF
CDR3 DNA: TGTGCCAGTAGTCACGGCACTGAAGCTTTCTTT

V gene: TRBV7-2
clone size: many
J gene: TRBJ2-7
D gene: TRBD2
CDR3 protein: CASSLTSGGYYEQYF
CDR3 DNA: TGTGCCAGCAGCTTGACTAGCGGGGGGTACTACGAGCAGTACTTC